What follows describes a single T cell receptor beta chain. The entry originates in a study of T cell clones after liver transplantation. Study summary: Three of eight recipients were HCV-positive; others had non-autoimmune, non-viral indications. At least one year of complete immunosuppression withdrawal without enzymes over twice normal defined tolerance.

Assay used: immunoSEQ multiplex PCR; TCRdb lists only in-frame clones, some missing. The profile covers tens of thousands of clones, with roughly 70% appearing a single time and around 9.7% taken by the ten largest. This CDR3 spans 15 amino acids. Deletions cut 5 bases from V and 4 bases from J, with 15 bases between. In germline, CDR1 is SGHVS, CDR2 FQNEAQ. The source was CD4+ T cells from blood, collected at the 22-month timepoint. This receptor was obtained from a human patient who received a liver transplant. Some T cells may originate from the graft donor. The rearrangement uses TRBV7-8 and TRBJ1-3; D call uncertain. CDR3 protein: CASSRGVAGGNTIYF. The CDR3 nucleotides read TGTGCCAGCAGCCGTGGGGTTGCGGGAGGAAACACCATATATTTT.